This TCR beta chain was sequenced during a study of read filtering for tumor transcriptome and immune sequencing. This library used around 400 ng RNA and molecular barcoded adaptors spanning alpha/delta and beta/gamma chains. MiXCR, applied by TCRdb to the reads, yields one record per CDR3 protein. The table includes approximately 25,000 distinct CDR3 sequences, approximately 15% detected once. At the time of active disease, bone marrow was collected from every patient. The V and J ends lost 6 bases and 6 bases respectively, with 15 bases between them. Germline V gene data show CDR1 as SQVTM and CDR2 as ANQGSEA. This CDR3 is built from 12 residues.

The sequenced sample consisted of a population of CD138-negative cells sorted from bone marrow. The J gene is TRBJ2-7, the V gene TRBV29-1; possible D gene TRBD2, 6 bases. The clonotype originates from a donor at least 40 years old with multiple myeloma. For the CDR3, the DNA is TGCAGCGTGGACCTGGAGGGTCGCGAGCAGTACTTC. This translates into CSVDLEGREQYF.